Presented here are 22 T cell receptor beta chains from one specimen sequenced in a study of cytomegalovirus exposure and HLA in healthy donors. The PCR ran on 60 Vbeta and 13 Jbeta primers. Data came from immunoSEQ multiplex PCR; TCRdb stores just in-frame clones and leaves some out. Its clone listing holds 100,000 to 150,000 clones. The specimen sequenced was PBMCs. Receptors were obtained from a man aged 40-50 years in good health and CMV-seronegative.

The chain has TRBV2 and TRBJ1-1, with D perhaps matching TRBD1 (5 bases). Germline CDR1 is SNHLY and CDR2 is FYNNEI. This CDR3 spans 11 amino acids. Trimming cost V 6 bases and J 3 bases, with 5 bases left between them. CDR3 sequence reads: CASRTDTEAFF. The CDR3 DNA follows: TGTGCCAGCAGGACAGACACTGAAGCTTTCTTT.

The V gene is TRBV5-1, the J gene TRBJ1-1; possible D gene TRBD1, 5 bases. The CDR3 covers 16 residues. CDR1 is SGHRS, CDR2 YFSETQ, per germline. The V and J ends lost 0 bases and 6 bases respectively, with 18 bases between them. CDR3 in amino acids: CASSLALASGSPEAFF. The CDR3 coding sequence is TGCGCCAGCAGCTTGGCCCTCGCTTCAGGGTCCCCTGAAGCTTTCTTT.

V and J are TRBV11-2 and TRBJ2-2; 7 nucleotides agree with TRBD2. With V trimmed by 3 bases and J by 8 bases, 15 bases remained unmatched. CDR1 is SGHAT, CDR2 FQNNGV, per germline. This CDR3 comprises 17 residues. The CDR3 reads CASSLFEGGSPPGELFF. Written as DNA, the CDR3 is TGTGCCAGCAGCTTGTTTGAGGGCGGGAGCCCCCCTGGGGAGCTGTTTTTT. Full variable domain (remainder filled in from reference TRBV11-2 and TRBJ2-2): EAGVAQSPRYKIIEKRQSVAFWCNPISGHATLYWYQQILGQGPKLLIQFQNNGVVDDSQLPKDRFSAERLKGVDSTLKIQPAKLEDSAVYLCASSLFEGGSPPGELFFGEGSRLTVL.

The chain employs TRBV29-1 and TRBJ2-5; TRBD1 might be the D (5 bases). The CDR3 has 14 amino acids. V lost 4 bases to trimming and J lost 5 bases, with 17 bases between them. Germline CDR1 reads SQVTM; CDR2 reads ANQGSEA. The chain's CDR3 is CSVVGKGVWETQYF. The CDR3 DNA reads as TGCAGCGTTGTTGGGAAAGGGGTTTGGGAGACCCAGTACTTC.

The V call is TRBV11-3, the J call TRBJ2-5, with 12 bases identical to TRBD2. The germline CDR1 and CDR2 sequences are SGHNT and YENEEA. The CDR3 is 15 amino acids. Trimming at V came to 1 base and at J to 3 bases, leaving 0 bases not matched to a gene. The CDR3 sequence: CASSLGTSGEETQYF. In DNA form, the CDR3 reads TGTGCCAGCAGCTTAGGGACTAGCGGGGAAGAGACCCAGTACTTC. Based on the CDR3 plus reference TRBV11-3 and TRBJ2-5, the full variable domain is EAGVVQSPRYKIIEKKQPVAFWCNPISGHNTLYWYLQNLGQGPELLIRYENEEAVDDSQLPKDRFSAERLKGVDSTLKIQPAELGDSAVYLCASSLGTSGEETQYFGPGTRLLVL.

This rearrangement joins TRBV11-3 to TRBJ2-7; weak D call: TRBD1 (5 bases). The V gene's germline CDR1 is SGHNT and CDR2 YENEEA. The V gene lost 2 bases and the J gene lost 5 bases, with 7 bases spanning the gap. The CDR3 loop spans 12 amino acids. DNA for the CDR3: TGTGCCAGCAGCTTAAGGGGAAACGAGCAGTACTTC. Its protein product is CASSLRGNEQYF.

The CDR3 loop reads CASSGRGRGSEKLFF. CDR3 DNA: TGTGCCAGTAGCGGTCGTGGCAGGGGCAGCGAAAAACTGTTTTTT. V usage is TRBV19 and J usage is TRBJ1-4, with D perhaps TRBD1 (6 bases). Germline loops: CDR1 LNHDA, CDR2 SQIVND (reference sequence). The V gene lost 6 bases and the J gene lost 8 bases, with 19 bases spanning the gap. This CDR3 has 15 amino acids.

This chain links TRBV10-3 with TRBJ2-3; 8 bases are a match to TRBD1. Trimming removed 3 bases from V and 3 bases from J; junction bases left unmatched: 5. The germline V gene encodes CDR1 ENHRY and CDR2 SYGVKD. This CDR3 spans 15 amino acids. CDR3 DNA sequence: TGTGCCATCAGTGACGCGGACAGGGTTACAGATACGCAGTATTTT. It translates to CAISDADRVTDTQYF.

The chain employs TRBV4-1 and TRBJ1-2; 8 positions match TRBD1. The CDR3 is 15 amino acids. The germline V gene has CDR1 MGHRA and CDR2 YSYEKL. V shed 0 bases, J shed 4 bases, and the junction held 4 bases outside the gene matches. The DNA of the CDR3 is TGCGCCAGCAGCCAAGATCAGGGGGCCGGCTATGGCTACACCTTC. Translated: CASSQDQGAGYGYTF.

The V and J genes are TRBV29-1 and TRBJ1-1; a possible D gene is TRBD1 (5 bases). Looked up from germline, CDR1 is SQVTM and CDR2 is ANQGSEA. V lost 3 bases and J 2 bases, leaving 10 bases between the germline ends. The CDR3 is made up of 13 amino acids. The CDR3 DNA reads as TGCAGCGTTGATTCGGGGGGTAACACTGAAGCTTTCTTT. Translating gives CSVDSGGNTEAFF.

The V call is TRBV30, the J call TRBJ2-3, with 11 bases that match TRBD2. The CDR3 has 15 residues. Germline CDR1 and CDR2: GTSNPN and SVGIG (reference sequence). V shed 3 bases and J 2 bases; nucleotides not matched to a gene: 4. CDR3 in amino acids: CAWSKLAGVTDTQYF. CDR3 DNA: TGTGCCTGGAGCAAACTAGCGGGGGTCACAGATACGCAGTATTTT.

This sequence joins TRBV9 and TRBJ1-3; 7 nucleotides match TRBD1. Trimming took 0 bases from V and 4 from J; bases not matched to a gene: 7. The germline CDR1 and CDR2 sequences are SGDLS and YYNGEE. This CDR3 comprises 16 residues. The CDR3 is CASSVEQGVRGNTIYF. DNA for the CDR3: TGTGCCAGCAGCGTAGAGCAGGGGGTTAGAGGAAACACCATATATTTT. Full variable domain (rest looked up from reference TRBV9 and TRBJ1-3): DSGVTQTPKHLITATGQRVTLRCSPRSGDLSVYWYQQSLDQGLQFLIQYYNGEERAKGNILERFSAQQFPDLHSELNLSSLELGDSALYFCASSVEQGVRGNTIYFGEGSWLTVV.

The CDR3 spells CASSSGQSDEQYF. In nucleotides, the CDR3 is TGTGCCAGCTCATCGGGACAATCGGACGAGCAGTACTTC. The rearrangement links TRBV18 to TRBJ2-7, with D maybe TRBD1 (6 bases). V lost 5 bases and J lost 5, with 13 bases in between. CDR1 is KGHSH and CDR2 is LQKENI in the germline V gene. The CDR3 length is 13 residues.

The chain joins TRBV5-1 to TRBJ2-5, with 7 positions matching TRBD1. The germline CDR1 and CDR2 sequences are SGHRS and YFSETQ. This CDR3 is 14 amino acids long. V trimming: 3 bases; J trimming: 5 bases; junction bases outside the gene matches: 7. CDR3 protein: CASSSRGLGETQYF. CDR3 coding DNA: TGCGCCAGCAGCTCCAGGGGGTTAGGGGAGACCCAGTACTTC.

The genes are TRBV5-4 and TRBJ1-1; 9 bases match TRBD1. Germline V gene lookup returns CDR1 SGHNT and CDR2 YYREEE (reference sequence). Germline trimming cut 3 bases from V and 2 bases from J; bases unmatched to any gene: 5. The CDR3 covers 15 residues. The chain's CDR3 is CASSYRDRANTEAFF. Written as DNA, the CDR3 is TGTGCCAGCAGCTACCGGGACAGGGCAAACACTGAAGCTTTCTTT.

The chain has TRBV5-1 and TRBJ1-2, with 10 nucleotides matching TRBD1. The V gene end was trimmed by 4 bases and the J gene end by 5 bases; junction bases not matched to a gene: 8. The CDR3 runs to 15 residues. Germline-derived CDR1 and CDR2 are SGHRS and YFSETQ. In nucleotides, the CDR3 is TGCGCCAGCAGCCCCGGTGACAGGGGGCGTTATGGCTACACCTTC. Translating it yields CASSPGDRGRYGYTF.

J is TRBJ1-5 and V is TRBV23-1, with D maybe TRBD1 (6 bases). TRBV23-1 falls under the ORF class, with uncertain function. This CDR3 is 16 amino acids long. V lost 0 bases to trimming and J lost 7 bases, with 16 bases between them. As DNA, the CDR3 is TGCGCCAGCAGTCAATCAATTGTCGGGGGGCGACAGCCCCAGCATTTT. This codes for CASSQSIVGGRQPQHF.

CDR3 amino acids: CASSTSGLVVAGANVLTF. CDR3 nucleotides: TGCGCCAGCAGCACATCGGGACTAGTTGTGGCTGGGGCCAACGTCCTGACTTTC. This rearrangement joins TRBV5-1 to TRBJ2-6; TRBD2 matches 8 bases. V lost 4 bases to trimming and J lost 2 bases; unmatched junction nucleotides: 11. Germline CDR1 is SGHRS and CDR2 is YFSETQ. CDR3 size: 18 residues.

V usage is TRBV5-6 and J usage is TRBJ2-7; a weak D match, TRBD1 (6 bases). In germline, CDR1 is SGHDT, CDR2 YYEEEE. Trimming took off 3 bases at V and 6 bases at J, with 16 bases between the two ends. The CDR3 totals 14 residues. CDR3 loop: CASSSSQGWAEQYF. DNA of the CDR3: TGTGCCAGCAGCTCCTCTCAGGGGTGGGCCGAGCAGTACTTC.

As to this clone: This CDR3 is also generated by other DNA sequences in the sample. The CDR3 coding sequence is TGCGCCAGCAGCCTGGACAGGTATCAGCCCCAGCATTTT. It specifies CASSLDRYQPQHF. The V and J genes are TRBV5-1 and TRBJ1-5, with TRBD1 matching 7 bases. CDR1 is SGHRS, CDR2 YFSETQ, per germline. J lost 5 bases, V lost 4 bases, and 3 bases had no gene match. The CDR3 consists of 13 residues.

V gene TRBV5-1 combines with J gene TRBJ1-1; no clear D. Germline values: CDR1 SGHRS, CDR2 YFSETQ. V was shortened by 0 bases and J by 7 bases, with 10 bases between the two germline ends. The CDR3 is made up of 13 amino acids. The CDR3 coding sequence is TGCGCCAGCAGCTTGGATGTGCAGGATGAAGCTTTCTTT. Protein product: CASSLDVQDEAFF.

V gene TRBV5-4 combines with J gene TRBJ2-4; 7 bases line up with TRBD1. The germline CDR1 and CDR2 sequences are SGHNT and YYREEE (reference sequence). The CDR3 has 14 amino acids. The V gene end was trimmed by 4 bases and the J gene end by 4 bases; junction bases not matched to a gene: 5. CDR3 amino acids: CASSHGTAKNIQYF. CDR3 DNA sequence: TGTGCCAGCAGCCACGGGACAGCTAAAAACATTCAGTACTTC.